What follows are 32 T cell receptor beta chains derived from one specimen sequenced in a study of blood T cells in healthy people across ages (dated by TCRdb to between 2014 and 2017). Library construction relied on 5' RACE. TCRdb lists the instrument as Illumina HiSeq 2500. The second PCR ran for roughly 7 to 11 cycles and used a J-beta primer mix along with a sample-barcoded 5' primer. Using fastp trimming at Q25 and MiXCR clonotype assembly, TCRdb reanalyzed the public sequencing data and kept in-frame beta chains. Under each unique CDR3 protein, matching rows form one entry showing the most common genes and DNA. This sample lists hundreds of thousands of distinct CDR3 sequences; around 48% were detected once. The leading ten clones occupy about a third of the sample. Sequences were obtained from blood. The receptors here all came from an older woman in good health.

This clonotype has at least ten counts. The rearrangement links TRBV7-2 to TRBJ2-7; the D is unclear. This CDR3 contains 14 residues. V shed 1 base and J shed 3 bases, with 10 bases lying between them. Germline CDR1 is SGHTA and CDR2 is FQGNSA. The DNA for the CDR3 is TGTGCCAGCAGCTTAGTAGCAGAGCACTACGAGCAGTACTTC. Translation: CASSLVAEHYEQYF.

V and J are TRBV28 and TRBJ2-7; the D gene could be TRBD1 or TRBD2 (7 bases each). Germline CDR1 reads MDHEN; CDR2 reads SYDVKM. Trimming shortened V by 4 bases and J by 3 bases, and 13 bases separated the two germline ends. The CDR3 runs to 14 residues. This chain's CDR3 is CASSYPGGVYEQYF. In DNA, the CDR3 is TGTGCCAGCAGTTATCCAGGGGGGGTCTACGAGCAGTACTTC.

For the CDR3, the DNA is TGTGCCACCAGCAGAGTGGAAGTGCGGAGTACGCAGTATTTT. Translation gives CATSRVEVRSTQYF. The genes are TRBV15 and TRBJ2-3; D call uncertain. The CDR3 is 14 residues long. V lost 1 base to trimming and J lost 8 bases, with 13 bases between them. The germline V gene encodes CDR1 LNHNV and CDR2 YYDKDF (reference sequence).

In this sample, this clonotype turned up a few times. The V and J genes are TRBV2 and TRBJ1-1, with a tentative D call TRBD1 (5 bases). CDR1 SNHLY and CDR2 FYNNEI come from the germline V gene. The CDR3 runs 14 residues. The ends were cut back, 7 bases at V and 3 bases at J, with 15 bases in the middle. The CDR3 DNA reads as TGTGCCAGCACCGAGGAAATGGGGGACACTGAAGCTTTCTTT. Protein product: CASTEEMGDTEAFF.

J is TRBJ2-1 and V is TRBV5-1; 7 bases are a match to TRBD2. Germline V lookup: CDR1 SGHRS, CDR2 YFSETQ. The CDR3 is 15 amino acids. The ends lost 2 bases at V and 4 bases at J; junction bases unmatched: 6. CDR3 region: CASSFTLASYNEQFF. The CDR3 nucleotides are TGCGCCAGCAGCTTTACACTAGCGAGTTACAATGAGCAGTTCTTC.

This clonotype was found many times. The chain joins TRBV28 to TRBJ2-5, with TRBD1 as a possible D gene (6 bases). The CDR3 spans 12 residues. Germline assignment: CDR1 MDHEN and CDR2 SYDVKM. Trimming pared 6 bases from V and 12 bases from J, leaving 17 bases between. The CDR3 reads CASSPPGVNKYF. The CDR3 nucleotides are TGTGCCAGCAGCCCTCCAGGGGTCAATAAGTACTTC.

The CDR3 reads CASRETDYQETQYF. The CDR3 coding sequence is TGTGCCAGCAGAGAGACAGACTACCAAGAGACCCAGTACTTC. This chain uses TRBV6-2 or TRBV6-3 with TRBJ2-5, with a tentative D call TRBD1 (5 bases). The V gene lost 6 bases and the J gene lost 0 bases, with 11 bases spanning the gap. The CDR3 is 14 amino acids. Germline CDR1 reads MNHEY; CDR2 reads SVGEGT.

The rearrangement links TRBV2 to TRBJ2-3, with D possibly being TRBD2 (5 bases). Germline V gives CDR1 SNHLY, CDR2 FYNNEI. V gave up 2 bases and J gave up 5 bases, with 11 bases separating them. There are 14 residues in the CDR3. CDR3 sequence: CASSEMRVGDTQYF. CDR3 nucleotide sequence: TGTGCCAGCAGTGAAATGCGGGTTGGAGATACGCAGTATTTT.

This clonotype has a handful of counts. The chain couples TRBV3-1 to TRBJ2-7, with 11 positions matching TRBD2. Germline loops: CDR1 LGHDT, CDR2 YNNKEL (reference sequence). The CDR3 contains 19 residues. The trim removed 0 bases at V and 4 bases at J, leaving 14 bases unmatched. The CDR3, as DNA: TGTGCCAGCAGCCAAGATCCTGGACTAGCGGGTTTAAGGGGATACGAGCAGTACTTC. It translates to CASSQDPGLAGLRGYEQYF.

V is TRBV18 and J is TRBJ2-7, with 11 bases fitting TRBD2. The J call is in doubt because the DNA end fits TRBJ2-5 better. The V gene's germline CDR1 is KGHSH and CDR2 LQKENI. The CDR3 is 16 residues long. The CDR3 reads CASSLSLAGGRETQYF. As DNA, the CDR3 is TGTGCCAGCTCACTAAGCCTAGCGGGAGGCCGAGAGACCCAGTACTTC.

The chain combines TRBV29-1 with TRBJ2-5; D might be TRBD2 (6 bases). CDR3 size: 10 residues. With 5 bases removed from V and 7 bases from J, the gap between germline ends came to 8 bases. Per germline, CDR1 SQVTM and CDR2 ANQGSEA. CDR3 DNA sequence: TGCAGCGTTCGGGAGAGGACCCAGTACTTC. Residues: CSVRERTQYF. Full variable domain (outside the CDR3, taken from reference TRBV29-1 and TRBJ2-5): SAVISQKPSRDICQRGTSLTIQCQVDSQVTMMFWYRQQPGQSLTLIATANQGSEATYESGFVIDKFPISRPNLTFSTLTVSNMSPEDSSIYLCSVRERTQYFGPGTRLLVL.

The chain recombines TRBV20-1 with TRBJ2-7; D is perhaps TRBD1 (6 bases). V lost 5 bases and J 6 bases, leaving 23 bases between the germline ends. The CDR3 runs to 15 residues. Looked up from germline, CDR1 is DFQATT and CDR2 is SNEGSKA (reference sequence). The CDR3 nucleotides are TGCAGTGCTTCTAAACAGGGAGTCGGTCTCGGCGAGCAGTACTTC. This sequence encodes CSASKQGVGLGEQYF.

The genes are TRBV6-5 and TRBJ2-6; D is perhaps TRBD2 (5 bases). CDR3 length equals 18 residues. Germline V lookup: CDR1 MNHEY, CDR2 SVGAGI. Trimming cost V 0 bases and J 1 base, with 13 bases left between them. CDR3 sequence: CASSYSLADPSGANVLTF. The CDR3 nucleotides are TGTGCCAGCAGTTACTCCCTAGCCGACCCTTCTGGGGCCAACGTCCTGACTTTC.

This rearrangement joins TRBV6-4 to TRBJ1-1, with 9 nucleotides matching TRBD1. Germline CDR1 and CDR2: MRHNA and SNTAGT. V shed 6 bases, J shed 4 bases, and the junction held 6 bases outside the gene matches. The CDR3 runs to 14 residues. CDR3 sequence: CASRAQGARTEAFF. The CDR3 DNA follows: TGTGCCAGCAGAGCACAGGGGGCGCGCACTGAAGCTTTCTTT.

The sample holds a few counts of this clonotype. The chain links TRBV28 to TRBJ1-4; no clear D gene. Germline loops: CDR1 MDHEN, CDR2 SYDVKM. This CDR3 has 14 amino acids. V lost 6 bases and J lost 6, with 14 bases in between. The CDR3 DNA reads TGTGCCAGCAGCCTCTCCGGACGCTATGAAAAACTGTTTTTT. It codes for CASSLSGRYEKLFF.

The chain couples TRBV20-1 to TRBJ1-5; D unclear. Germline-derived CDR1 and CDR2 are DFQATT and SNEGSKA (reference sequence). The V end was cut by 2 bases, the J end by 0 bases, with 11 bases between. This CDR3 has 15 residues. Here the CDR3 reads CSARLGGNSNQPQHF. As DNA, the CDR3 is TGCAGTGCTAGACTCGGAGGTAATAGCAATCAGCCCCAGCATTTT.

This clonotype is a singleton in its sample. The V call is TRBV5-1, the J call TRBJ1-4; perhaps TRBD1 as D (6 bases). The germline V gene has CDR1 SGHRS and CDR2 YFSETQ. There are 12 residues in the CDR3. V was pared by 5 bases and J by 8 bases, with 10 bases between. In DNA, the CDR3 is TGCGCCAGCAGGGACAGTGGAGAAAAACTGTTTTTT. It yields the protein CASRDSGEKLFF.

The chain has TRBV12-3 or TRBV12-4 and TRBJ1-2; D is ambiguous. The V gene lost 6 bases and the J gene lost 8 bases, with 16 bases spanning the gap. The CDR3 consists of 13 residues. The CDR3 reads CASSLDGLVGYTF. CDR3 sequence (DNA): TGTGCCAGCAGCCTCGACGGCCTTGTGGGCTACACCTTC.

CDR3 loop: CSVKTGTASEQYF. The CDR3 coding sequence is TGCAGCGTGAAAACCGGGACAGCGTCCGAGCAGTACTTC. The rearrangement joins TRBV29-1 to TRBJ2-7; 7 bases match TRBD1. Germline trimming cut 6 bases from V and 6 bases from J; bases unmatched to any gene: 11. The CDR3 loop spans 13 amino acids. Germline CDR1 SQVTM, CDR2 ANQGSEA.

This clonotype has just one count. The gene calls are TRBV6-2 or TRBV6-3 and TRBJ1-2; D uncertain. The CDR3 sequence is 12 residues long. Germline CDR1 and CDR2: MNHEY and SVGEGT. V was shortened by 4 bases and J by 8 bases, with 11 bases between the two germline ends. The CDR3 nucleotides are TGTGCCAGCAGTTTTCGGATCTGGGGCTACACCTTC. Translation gives CASSFRIWGYTF.

The chain is built from TRBV6-5 and TRBJ1-2; tentatively, D is TRBD1 (6 bases). The V end lost 0 bases, the J end lost 4 bases, and 15 bases lay between the germline ends. From germline, CDR1 is MNHEY and CDR2 SVGAGI. CDR3 length equals 16 residues. CDR3 protein: CASSYSNREGRYGYTF. For the CDR3, the DNA is TGTGCCAGCAGTTACTCGAACAGGGAGGGACGCTATGGCTACACCTTC.

The chain is built from TRBV20-1 and TRBJ2-1, with D perhaps matching TRBD1 (5 bases). The ends were cut back, 0 bases at V and 1 base at J, with 7 bases in the middle. The germline V gene has CDR1 DFQATT and CDR2 SNEGSKA (reference sequence). The CDR3 totals 14 residues. CDR3 DNA sequence: TGCAGTGCTAGAGAGAGGACATCCTACAATGAGCAGTTCTTC. Its translation is CSARERTSYNEQFF.

V and J are TRBV5-1 and TRBJ1-6; D unresolved. Per germline, CDR1 SGHRS and CDR2 YFSETQ. The V end lost 2 bases, the J end lost 6 bases, and 9 bases lay between the germline ends. The CDR3 consists of 14 residues. The CDR3 reads CASSLEAPNSPLHF. CDR3 nucleotide sequence: TGCGCCAGCAGCTTAGAAGCTCCTAATTCACCCCTCCACTTT.

The V gene is TRBV28, the J gene TRBJ1-6; tentatively, D is TRBD1 (6 bases). Germline loops: CDR1 MDHEN, CDR2 SYDVKM. The CDR3 has 19 residues. With 7 bases removed from V and 8 bases from J, the gap between germline ends came to 30 bases. CDR3 loop: CASTRGSEGGWQTDSPLHF. In nucleotides, the CDR3 is TGTGCCAGCACGCGGGGCTCGGAGGGGGGGTGGCAGACAGATTCACCCCTCCACTTT.

The chain links TRBV28 to TRBJ1-2; no clear D. Per the germline V gene, CDR1 is MDHEN and CDR2 is SYDVKM. Trimming took 5 bases from V and 8 from J, leaving 15 bases between them. The CDR3 covers 13 residues. CDR3 in amino acids: CASSLLPLGGYTF. As DNA, the CDR3 is TGTGCCAGCAGTCTGTTGCCCTTAGGGGGCTACACCTTC.

The chain is built from TRBV7-2 and TRBJ2-1; the match to TRBD1 covers 8 bases. The CDR3 sequence is 15 residues long. J was trimmed by 7 bases and V by 3 bases; bases with no gene match: 8. Looked up from germline, CDR1 is SGHTA and CDR2 is FQGNSA. Here the CDR3 reads CASSLQGAIWNEQFF. Here the CDR3 DNA reads TGTGCCAGCAGCTTGCAGGGGGCGATCTGGAATGAGCAGTTCTTC.

This clonotype was counted only a few times. V usage is TRBV4-2 and J usage is TRBJ2-1; the D is unclear. The ends were cut back, 3 bases at V and 5 bases at J, with 8 bases in the middle. The CDR3 consists of 13 residues. In germline, CDR1 is LGHNA, CDR2 YNFKEQ. Written as DNA, the CDR3 is TGTGCCAGCAGCCACTTCGGAGACAATGAGCAGTTCTTC. Encoded protein: CASSHFGDNEQFF.

V and J are TRBV6-2 or TRBV6-3 and TRBJ2-1, with D hard to call. The CDR3 has 13 amino acids. The germline V gene has CDR1 MNHEY and CDR2 SVGEGT. Trimming took 5 bases from V and 14 from J, leaving 19 bases between them. In nucleotides, the CDR3 is TGTGCCAGCAGTGACCCACACCTACCAAGCAAGTTCTTC. It is translated as CASSDPHLPSKFF.

This clonotype has more than one count but fewer than ten. The rearrangement uses TRBV7-2 and TRBJ2-1, with TRBD2 matching over 8 bases. After removal of 6 bases from V and 9 bases from J, the junction contained 10 bases not matched to a gene. The CDR3 covers 14 residues. Germline loops: CDR1 SGHTA, CDR2 FQGNSA. The CDR3 DNA reads TGTGCCAGCAGTTATACTAGCGGTGTCGGTGAGCAGTTCTTC. It yields the protein CASSYTSGVGEQFF. Full variable domain (missing parts from reference TRBV7-2 and TRBJ2-1): GAGVSQSPSNKVTEKGKDVELRCDPISGHTALYWYRQSLGQGLEFLIYFQGNSAPDKSGLPSDRFSAERTGGSVSTLTIQRTQQEDSAVYLCASSYTSGVGEQFFGPGTRLTVL.

This clonotype was picked up a small number of times. This chain joins TRBV5-1 and TRBJ2-3; D uncertain. Looked up from germline, CDR1 is SGHRS and CDR2 is YFSETQ. The CDR3 is 14 amino acids. V was cut by 2 bases and J by 2 bases, with 9 bases left in between. The DNA for the CDR3 is TGCGCCAGCAGCTTACTCCCGGACACAGATACGCAGTATTTT. It translates to CASSLLPDTDTQYF.

This clonotype appeared a few times. This chain uses TRBV5-1 with TRBJ1-6; D is unclear. Trimming stripped 5 bases from V and 7 bases from J, with 16 bases between. Germline CDR1 is SGHRS and CDR2 is YFSETQ. The CDR3 contains 15 residues. The CDR3 region is CASRSEEAPNSPLHF. The CDR3 coding sequence is TGCGCCAGCAGGAGCGAGGAGGCGCCCAATTCACCCCTCCACTTT.

The chain has TRBV6-6 and TRBJ2-1; a possible D gene is TRBD1 (6 bases). Germline V gene lookup returns CDR1 MNHNY and CDR2 SVGAGI (reference sequence). This CDR3 region has 15 residues. Trimming took 0 bases from V and 7 from J, leaving 13 bases between them. For the CDR3, the DNA is TGTGCCAGCAGTTACTCGGGTACAGGGCAGAATGAGCAGTTCTTC. This translates into CASSYSGTGQNEQFF.